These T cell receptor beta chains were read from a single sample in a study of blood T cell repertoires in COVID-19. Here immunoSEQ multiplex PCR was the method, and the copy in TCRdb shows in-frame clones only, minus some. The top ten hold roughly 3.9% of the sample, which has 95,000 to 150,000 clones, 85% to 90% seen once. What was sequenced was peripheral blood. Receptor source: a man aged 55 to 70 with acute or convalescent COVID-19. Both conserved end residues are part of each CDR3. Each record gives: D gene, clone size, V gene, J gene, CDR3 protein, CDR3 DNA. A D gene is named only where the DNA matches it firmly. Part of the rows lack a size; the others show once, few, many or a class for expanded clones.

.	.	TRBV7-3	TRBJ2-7	CASSYGAQGGYEQYF	TGTGCCAGCAGCTATGGGGCACAGGGCGGCTACGAGCAGTACTTC
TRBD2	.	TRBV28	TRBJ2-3	CASSFAASGRSTDTQYF	TGTGCCAGCAGTTTTGCGGCTAGCGGGAGAAGCACAGATACGCAGTATTTT
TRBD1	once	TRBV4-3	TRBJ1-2	CASSQLDREDGYTF	TGCGCCAGCAGCCAGCTTGACAGGGAGGACGGCTACACCTTC
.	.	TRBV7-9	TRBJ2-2	CASSSARSGELFF	TGTGCCAGCAGCTCCGCTAGGAGCGGGGAGCTGTTTTTT
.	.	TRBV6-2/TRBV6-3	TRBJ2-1	CASSYQQGGGEQFF	TGTGCCAGCAGTTACCAACAAGGGGGTGGTGAGCAGTTCTTC
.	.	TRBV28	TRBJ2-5	CASSLSGLEAQETQYF	TGTGCCAGCAGTTTATCGGGCCTGGAGGCTCAAGAGACCCAGTACTTC
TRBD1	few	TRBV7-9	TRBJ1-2	CASSDGTGHADGYTF	TGTGCCAGCAGCGACGGGACAGGCCATGCAGATGGCTACACCTTC
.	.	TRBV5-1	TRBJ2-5	CASSLGGRSGSGETQYF	TGCGCCAGCAGCTTGGGGGGTCGGAGCGGGTCAGGGGAGACCCAGTACTTC
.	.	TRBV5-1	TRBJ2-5	CASSSPGGGKTQYF	TGCGCCAGCAGCTCCCCAGGGGGAGGAAAGACCCAGTACTTC
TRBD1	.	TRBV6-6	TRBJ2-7	CASSYLRPGQNYEQYF	TGTGCCAGCAGTTATCTTAGGCCGGGACAGAACTACGAGCAGTACTTC
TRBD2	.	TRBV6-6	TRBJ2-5	CASSSIGGGIQETQYF	TGTGCCAGCAGCTCGATCGGGGGGGGCATCCAAGAGACCCAGTACTTC
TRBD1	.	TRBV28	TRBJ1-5	CASSPSGTGIGGFSGSNQPQHF	TGTGCCAGCAGTCCCTCCGGGACAGGGATAGGGGGGTTTAGTGGGAGCAATCAGCCCCAGCATTTT
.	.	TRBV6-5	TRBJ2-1	CASSRNGYNEQFF	TGTGCCAGCAGTAGGAACGGGTACAATGAGCAGTTCTTC
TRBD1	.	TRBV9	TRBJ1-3	CASSPGTDSGNTIYF	TGTGCCAGCAGCCCAGGGACAGACTCTGGAAACACCATATATTTT
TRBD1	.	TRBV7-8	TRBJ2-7	CASSSWTGGRYEQYF	TGTGCCAGCAGCTCCTGGACAGGGGGGAGGTACGAGCAGTACTTC
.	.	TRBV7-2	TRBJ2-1	CASSLARYNEQFF	TGTGCCAGCAGCTTAGCGCGGTACAATGAGCAGTTCTTC
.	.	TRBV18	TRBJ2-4	CASSQGPAKNIQYF	TGTGCCAGCTCACAGGGGCCAGCCAAAAACATTCAGTACTTC
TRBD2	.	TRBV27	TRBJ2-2	CASSLFFSGRKNTGELFF	TGTGCCAGCAGTTTATTTTTTAGCGGGAGGAAGAACACCGGGGAGCTGTTTTTT
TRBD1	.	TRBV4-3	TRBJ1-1	CASSHLTGDAFF	TGCGCCAGCAGCCATCTCACAGGGGATGCTTTCTTT
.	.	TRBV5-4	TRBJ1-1	CASSLEQGRTEAFF	TGTGCCAGCAGCTTGGAGCAGGGTCGGACTGAAGCTTTCTTT
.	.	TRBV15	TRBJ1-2	CATSSYGAYGYTF	TGTGCCACCAGCTCATATGGGGCCTATGGCTACACCTTC
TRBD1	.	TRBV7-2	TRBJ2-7	CASSLVGQSHEQYF	TGTGCCAGCAGCTTAGTGGGACAGTCCCACGAGCAGTACTTC
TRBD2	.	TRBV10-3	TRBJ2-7	CAISESTSGRTYEQYF	TGTGCCATCAGTGAGTCTACTAGCGGGCGAACCTACGAGCAGTACTTC
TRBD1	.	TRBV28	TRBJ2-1	CASSFTPDRVLNNEQFF	TGTGCCAGCAGTTTCACCCCCGACAGGGTTCTAAACAATGAGCAGTTCTTC
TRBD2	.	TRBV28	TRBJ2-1	CASSSPVASGRGPSYNEQFF	TGTGCCAGCAGTTCGCCCGTGGCTAGCGGGAGGGGGCCCTCCTACAATGAGCAGTTCTTC
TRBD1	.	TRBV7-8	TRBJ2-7	CASSLRQGAVYEQYF	TGTGCCAGCAGCCTACGACAGGGGGCTGTCTACGAGCAGTACTTC
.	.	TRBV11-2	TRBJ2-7	CASSLELTYEQYF	TGTGCCAGCAGCTTAGAACTAACCTACGAGCAGTACTTC
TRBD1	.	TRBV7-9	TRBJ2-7	CASRQNTGEGQYF	TGTGCCAGCAGGCAAAACACAGGGGAAGGGCAGTACTTC
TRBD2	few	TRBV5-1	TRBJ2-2	CASSSGLVAAGELFF	TGCGCCAGCAGCTCCGGACTAGTGGCGGCCGGGGAGCTGTTTTTT
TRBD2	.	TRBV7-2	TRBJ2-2	CASSLVQGLAGTGELFF	TGTGCCAGCAGCTTAGTCCAGGGACTAGCGGGCACCGGGGAGCTGTTTTTT
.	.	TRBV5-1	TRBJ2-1	CASSLGAASYNEQFF	TGCGCCAGCAGCTTGGGGGCAGCCTCCTACAATGAGCAGTTCTTC
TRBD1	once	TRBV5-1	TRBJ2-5	CASSLDGTGGETQYF	TGCGCCAGCAGCTTGGACGGGACAGGGGGGGAGACCCAGTACTTC
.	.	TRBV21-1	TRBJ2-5	CASSKAQWRDGLQETQYF	TGTGCCAGCAGCAAAGCGCAGTGGAGGGACGGGCTCCAAGAGACCCAGTACTTC
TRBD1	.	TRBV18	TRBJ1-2	CASSPPGTGGSYGYTF	TGTGCCAGCTCACCACCAGGGACAGGAGGTTCCTATGGCTACACCTTC
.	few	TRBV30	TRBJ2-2	CAWSLEGLTGELFF	TGTGCCTGGAGCCTAGAGGGCCTCACCGGGGAGCTGTTTTTT
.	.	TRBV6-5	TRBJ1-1	CASSRGSEAFF	TGTGCCAGCAGCCGCGGCTCTGAAGCTTTCTTT
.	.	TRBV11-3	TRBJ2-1	CASSLGRGPGYREQFF	TGTGCCAGCAGCTTAGGGAGGGGCCCGGGATATCGTGAGCAGTTCTTC
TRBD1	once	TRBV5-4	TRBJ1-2	CAIPTDDRGHGYTF	TGTGCCATCCCGACTGATGACAGGGGTCATGGCTACACCTTC
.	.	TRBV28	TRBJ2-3	CASSLAGMDTDTQYF	TGTGCCAGCAGTTTAGCGGGTATGGACACAGATACGCAGTATTTT
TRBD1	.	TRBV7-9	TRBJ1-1	CASSFYAGGTEAFF	TGTGCCAGCAGTTTCTACGCAGGGGGCACTGAAGCTTTCTTT
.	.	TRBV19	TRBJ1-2	CASSIPGGANGYTF	TGTGCCAGTAGTATTCCAGGTGGGGCGAATGGCTACACCTTC
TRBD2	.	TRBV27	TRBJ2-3	CASSSTAGGRDTDTQYF	TGTGCCAGCAGTTCGACAGCGGGAGGGCGGGACACAGATACGCAGTATTTT
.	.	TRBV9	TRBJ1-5	CASSPPGAGQPQHF	TGTGCCAGCAGCCCCCCGGGCGCGGGTCAGCCCCAGCATTTT
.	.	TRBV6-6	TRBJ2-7	CASGGTASYEQYF	TGTGCCAGCGGCGGGACGGCTTCCTACGAGCAGTACTTC
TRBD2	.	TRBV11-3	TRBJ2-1	CASSLGGGRDYNEQFF	TGTGCCAGCAGCTTAGGGGGCGGGAGGGACTACAATGAGCAGTTCTTC
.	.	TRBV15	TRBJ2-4	CATSSSRGAKNIQYF	TGTGCCACCAGCTCTTCTCGGGGAGCCAAAAACATTCAGTACTTC
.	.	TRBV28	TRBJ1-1	CASTGLGRGTEAFF	TGTGCCAGCACGGGCCTGGGGAGGGGGACTGAAGCTTTCTTT
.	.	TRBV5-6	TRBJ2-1	CASSLASPNEQFF	TGTGCCAGCAGCCTAGCGTCCCCCAATGAGCAGTTCTTC
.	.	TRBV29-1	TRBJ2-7	CSVWTDLSYEQYF	TGCAGCGTTTGGACTGACCTCTCCTACGAGCAGTACTTC
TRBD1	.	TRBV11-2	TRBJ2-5	CASRQDRRLETQYF	TGTGCCAGCAGACAGGACAGGAGGTTAGAGACCCAGTACTTC